Below, 28 T cell receptor beta chains from the same sample are listed, as sequenced in a study of T cell responses to AZD1222 COVID-19 vaccine. Sequencing used immunoSEQ multiplex PCR; TCRdb keeps in-frame clones, though not all of them. This sample has 95,000 to 100,000 clones, with more than 70% found just once. Sequences were derived from peripheral blood, sampled on day 0 of AZD1222 vaccination. All receptors come from an adult in good health.

The rearrangement uses TRBV6-5 and TRBJ2-7, with D perhaps matching TRBD1 or TRBD2 (5 bases each). Germline V CDR1 and CDR2: MNHEY, SVGAGI. The CDR3 is made up of 15 amino acids. With 8 bases removed from V and 3 bases from J, the gap between germline ends came to 20 bases. The CDR3: CASFNPGTAHYEQYF. As DNA, the CDR3 is TGTGCCAGCTTTAACCCAGGGACGGCCCACTACGAGCAGTACTTC.

The J gene is TRBJ2-3, the V gene TRBV3-1 (or the pseudogene TRBV3-2); 8 positions match TRBD2. The length of the CDR3 is 16 residues. Per germline, CDR1 LGHDT and CDR2 YNNKEL (reference sequence). V was clipped by 3 bases and J by 5 bases; unmatched bases: 10. The CDR3 protein is CASSHRRSGRVDTQYF. As DNA, the CDR3 is TGTGCCAGCAGCCATCGCCGGAGCGGGAGAGTAGATACGCAGTATTTT.

V usage is TRBV10-3 and J usage is TRBJ2-7, with TRBD1 identical over 11 bases. V dropped 5 bases and J dropped 7; count of bases not matched to a gene: 10. The CDR3 extends over 15 amino acids. Per germline, CDR1 ENHRY and CDR2 SYGVKD. The CDR3, as DNA: TGTGCCATCAGTTCGGGGACAGGGGGGTTTGAGGAGCAGTACTTC. It encodes CAISSGTGGFEEQYF.

This clone was observed a handful of times. Within the sample, other DNA sequences also encode this same CDR3. The chain has TRBV6-2 or TRBV6-3 and TRBJ2-3, with TRBD2 identical over 12 bases. The germline V gene encodes CDR1 MNHEY and CDR2 SVGEGT. CDR3 length: 16 amino acids. Trimming cost V 5 bases and J 0 bases; bases outside gene matches: 3. CDR3 sequence reads: CASSPGLAGSTDTQYF. For the CDR3, the DNA is TGTGCCAGCAGTCCCGGACTAGCGGGAAGCACAGATACGCAGTATTTT.

The chain couples TRBV5-1 to TRBJ1-1; TRBD1 agrees at 9 bases. The CDR3 runs 16 residues. Unmatched junction bases numbered 8, after V lost 0 bases and J lost 5 bases. Germline assignment: CDR1 SGHRS and CDR2 YFSETQ. The CDR3 coding sequence is TGCGCCAGCAGCTTGGAAATTGGGACAGGGAGGACTGAAGCTTTCTTT. It translates to CASSLEIGTGRTEAFF.

The chain is built from TRBV9 and TRBJ2-7, with 7 bases aligning to TRBD1. V gave up 3 bases and J gave up 2 bases; unmatched junction bases: 8. Germline CDR1 is SGDLS and CDR2 is YYNGEE. The length of the CDR3 is 15 residues. The CDR3 region is CASSEGDSLAYEQYF. The CDR3 nucleotides are TGTGCCAGCAGCGAGGGGGACAGTCTTGCCTACGAGCAGTACTTC.

The chain carries TRBV6-2 or TRBV6-3 and TRBJ1-5, with 12 bases identical to TRBD1. This CDR3 region has 14 residues. Unmatched junction bases numbered 2, after V lost 6 bases and J lost 5 bases. Germline CDR1 MNHEY, CDR2 SVGEGT. The CDR3: CASSGTGGYQPQHF. For the CDR3, the DNA is TGTGCCAGCAGCGGGACAGGGGGCTATCAGCCCCAGCATTTT.

The gene calls are TRBV28 and TRBJ1-2; 8 nucleotides line up with TRBD1. CDR1 and CDR2 (germline): MDHEN, SYDVKM. The CDR3 loop spans 13 amino acids. V shed 4 bases, J shed 7 bases, and the junction held 5 bases outside the gene matches. The CDR3 DNA sequence: TGTGCCAGCAGTTGGCAGGGGGCGCGTGGCTACACCTTC. This codes for CASSWQGARGYTF.

V gene TRBV5-1 combines with J gene TRBJ1-4; 7 positions match TRBD1. Trimming cost V 3 bases and J 8 bases; bases outside gene matches: 4. Per the germline V gene, CDR1 is SGHRS and CDR2 is YFSETQ. This CDR3 is built from 13 residues. CDR3 DNA: TGCGCCAGCAGCTGGACACAGGGGGAAAAACTGTTTTTT. This gives the protein CASSWTQGEKLFF.

The chain joins TRBV27 to TRBJ2-7; D perhaps matches TRBD2 (5 bases). Germline values: CDR1 MNHEY, CDR2 SMNVEV (reference sequence). There are 12 residues in the CDR3. Between the trimmed V and J ends, which lost 2 bases and 4 bases, there was a span of 6 bases. The CDR3 here is CASSLGGYEQYF. DNA for the CDR3: TGTGCCAGCAGTTTAGGAGGTTACGAGCAGTACTTC.

The chain combines TRBV28 with TRBJ2-5, with D perhaps TRBD1 (5 bases). Trimming shortened V by 10 bases and J by 3 bases, and 18 bases separated the two germline ends. There are 14 residues in the CDR3. Germline CDR1 and CDR2: MDHEN and SYDVKM. DNA of the CDR3: TGTGCCACACCACTCAGGGCACGGGAAGAGACCCAGTACTTC. Its translation: CATPLRAREETQYF. Full variable domain (rest looked up from reference TRBV28 and TRBJ2-5): DVKVTQSSRYLVKRTGEKVFLECVQDMDHENMFWYRQDPGLGLRLIYFSYDVKMKEKGDIPEGYSVSREKKERFSLILESASTNQTSMYLCATPLRAREETQYFGPGTRLLVL.

The table lists this clone with a count of one. The gene calls are TRBV7-2 and TRBJ2-4; tentative D call: TRBD1 (5 bases). From germline, CDR1 is SGHTA and CDR2 FQGNSA. V lost 5 bases, J lost 2 bases, and 16 bases lay in between. The CDR3 covers 16 residues. The CDR3 reads CASSRGGSSTKNIQYF. In DNA form, the CDR3 reads TGTGCCAGCAGCAGGGGTGGCTCATCTACCAAAAACATTCAGTACTTC.

The V gene is TRBV28, the J gene TRBJ1-5; TRBD1 aligns across 7 bases. Germline V gene data show CDR1 as MDHEN and CDR2 as SYDVKM. J was trimmed by 5 bases and V by 4 bases; bases with no gene match: 8. The CDR3 spans 15 residues. The CDR3 loop is CASSYRGRGDQPQHF. In DNA form, the CDR3 reads TGTGCCAGCAGTTACAGGGGTAGAGGGGATCAGCCCCAGCATTTT.

V is TRBV28 and J is TRBJ1-2; D unclear. V was shortened by 3 bases and J by 0 bases, with 14 bases between the two germline ends. Germline assignment: CDR1 MDHEN and CDR2 SYDVKM. The length of the CDR3 is 16 residues. The CDR3 reads CASSFQSQPTNYGYTF. The CDR3, as DNA: TGTGCCAGCAGTTTCCAGTCCCAACCCACTAACTATGGCTACACCTTC.

The chain combines TRBV27 with TRBJ1-5, with D perhaps matching TRBD1 (5 bases). The CDR3 length is 16 residues. CDR1 is MNHEY and CDR2 is SMNVEV in the germline V gene (reference sequence). Trimming removed 2 bases from V and 1 base from J, with 12 bases in between. Here the CDR3 reads CASSLGGSGSNQPQHF. The CDR3 nucleotides read TGTGCCAGCAGTTTAGGGGGGAGTGGGAGCAATCAGCCCCAGCATTTT.

The chain couples TRBV7-3 to TRBJ2-5, with D tentatively TRBD2 (5 bases). CDR1 SGHTA and CDR2 FQGTGA come from the germline V gene. The CDR3 sequence is 15 residues long. The ends were cut back, 0 bases at V and 5 bases at J, with 13 bases in the middle. The CDR3 sequence is CASSLTGRGWETQYF. CDR3 nucleotides: TGTGCCAGCAGCTTAACAGGCCGGGGATGGGAGACCCAGTACTTC.

V is TRBV30 and J is TRBJ2-7, with D tentatively TRBD1 (7 bases). Germline CDR1 is GTSNPN and CDR2 is SVGIG (reference sequence). V lost 7 bases to trimming and J lost 6 bases, with 19 bases between them. CDR3 length equals 13 residues. This chain's CDR3 is CASGAIQGPEQYF. CDR3 in DNA: TGTGCCTCGGGGGCCATACAGGGGCCCGAGCAGTACTTC.

The V and J genes are TRBV7-8 and TRBJ2-3; no clear D gene. V lost 5 bases and J 5 bases, leaving 8 bases between the germline ends. Germline V gives CDR1 SGHVS, CDR2 FQNEAQ. The CDR3 totals 12 residues. CDR3 protein: CASSPLQDTQYF. The DNA of the CDR3 is TGTGCCAGCAGCCCTCTCCAAGATACGCAGTATTTT.

The chain employs TRBV13 and TRBJ2-3; the D is unclear. Per the germline V gene, CDR1 is PRHDT and CDR2 is FYEKMQ (reference sequence). The CDR3 extends over 11 amino acids. V dropped 7 bases and J dropped 3 bases, with 5 bases sitting between them. DNA of the CDR3: TGTGCCAGCACCTTGACAGATACGCAGTATTTT. Protein: CASTLTDTQYF. The variable domain in full, with the rest retrieved from reference TRBV13 and TRBJ2-3, is AAGVIQSPRHLIKEKRETATLKCYPIPRHDTVYWYQQGPGQDPQFLISFYEKMQSDKGSIPDRFSAQQFSDYHSELNMSSLELGDSALYFCASTLTDTQYFGPGTRLTVL.

This clone was detected a few times. The chain couples TRBV12-3 or TRBV12-4 to TRBJ2-7; 8 bases line up with TRBD1. With V trimmed by 6 bases and J by 4 bases, 5 bases remained unmatched. The CDR3 spans 13 residues. The CDR3 DNA reads as TGTGCCAGCAGCCCGGACAGGGATTACGAGCAGTACTTC. As protein: CASSPDRDYEQYF.

V usage is TRBV30 and J usage is TRBJ1-5; the match to TRBD1 covers 8 bases. V gave up 1 base and J gave up 6 bases; unmatched junction bases: 5. Germline V gives CDR1 GTSNPN, CDR2 SVGIG (reference sequence). The CDR3 totals 14 residues. Here the CDR3 DNA reads TGTGCCTGGAGTGCAACAGGGGGGGTTCAGCCCCAGCATTTT. Protein product: CAWSATGGVQPQHF.

This clone has just one count. V gene TRBV19 combines with J gene TRBJ1-5; D remains ambiguous. The CDR3 runs to 14 residues. The germline V and J ends were trimmed by 3 bases and 5 bases, with 11 bases remaining between them. In germline, CDR1 is LNHDA, CDR2 SQIVND (reference sequence). The CDR3 nucleotides read TGTGCCAGTAGTATGGTTCCGGACGATCAGCCCCAGCATTTT. Amino acids: CASSMVPDDQPQHF.

CDR3 sequence: CASSYSTGEGNTIYF. CDR3 in DNA: TGTGCCAGCAGTTACTCGACAGGGGAGGGAAACACCATATATTTT. This chain links TRBV6-5 with TRBJ1-3; 8 positions agree with TRBD1. The CDR3 runs 15 residues. The junction had 2 bases not matched to a gene; V was cut back by 0 bases and J by 4 bases. CDR1 MNHEY and CDR2 SVGAGI come from the germline V gene.

The chain has TRBV6-4 and TRBJ1-5, with D tentatively TRBD1 (6 bases). Germline V gene data show CDR1 as MRHNA and CDR2 as SNTAGT. The CDR3 length is 14 residues. V was shortened by 3 bases and J by 7 bases, with 13 bases between the two germline ends. CDR3 region: CASSEFWGGQPQHF. The CDR3 DNA follows: TGTGCCAGCAGTGAATTTTGGGGGGGCCAGCCCCAGCATTTT.

This sequence joins TRBV18 and TRBJ2-5; the D is unclear. The germline V and J ends were trimmed by 4 bases and 1 base, with 10 bases remaining between them. CDR3 length: 14 residues. Germline loops: CDR1 KGHSH, CDR2 LQKENI. The CDR3 spells CASSRAGTQETQYF. The CDR3 nucleotides read TGTGCCAGCTCACGGGCAGGAACCCAAGAGACCCAGTACTTC.

This clone was seen only a few times. The chain recombines TRBV7-2 with TRBJ2-5; TRBD1 aligns across 8 bases. This CDR3 is built from 14 residues. Germline assignment: CDR1 SGHTA and CDR2 FQGNSA. The ends lost 5 bases at V and 5 bases at J; junction bases unmatched: 7. CDR3 sequence reads: CASSQPGGGETQYF. In DNA, the CDR3 is TGTGCCAGCAGCCAGCCAGGGGGCGGGGAGACCCAGTACTTC. The whole variable domain, remainder taken from reference TRBV7-2 and TRBJ2-5, is GAGVSQSPSNKVTEKGKDVELRCDPISGHTALYWYRQSLGQGLEFLIYFQGNSAPDKSGLPSDRFSAERTGGSVSTLTIQRTQQEDSAVYLCASSQPGGGETQYFGPGTRLLVL.

In its sample, this clone was seen once. This chain links TRBV7-8 with TRBJ2-7, with D perhaps matching TRBD1 (6 bases). CDR1 and CDR2 (germline): SGHVS, FQNEAQ. The CDR3 runs to 14 residues. The ends were cut back, 5 bases at V and 0 bases at J, with 11 bases in the middle. The CDR3 nucleotides are TGTGCCAGCAGCACTACAGGGACCTCCTACGAGCAGTACTTC. Translated, it gives CASSTTGTSYEQYF.

The chain links TRBV12-3 or TRBV12-4 to TRBJ2-5, with 7 bases matching TRBD1. Trimming cost V 5 bases and J 5 bases; bases outside gene matches: 5. The CDR3 runs 13 residues. The CDR3 protein is CASSPRGLETQYF. In DNA, the CDR3 is TGTGCCAGCAGTCCCAGGGGGTTGGAGACCCAGTACTTC.